A single sample is the source of the 28 T cell receptor beta chains below, sequenced in a study of T-cell memory formation after mild COVID-19. MiXCR, applied by TCRdb to the 5' RACE reads, yields one record per CDR3 protein. The table has about 130,000 distinct CDR3 sequences, 17% seen once. The sequencing sample was made of PBMCs or a T cell subset sorted from them (not recorded which). The receptor source for this set is a man aged 18 to 29 who had mild COVID-19 (a few samples of this study predate the infection). Cell type and time point are not known.

The chain joins TRBV2 to TRBJ2-5, with 9 bases aligning to TRBD1. The germline V gene encodes CDR1 SNHLY and CDR2 FYNNEI. The CDR3 is made up of 12 amino acids. J lost 9 bases, V lost 4 bases, and 3 bases had no gene match. CDR3 bases: TGTGCCAGCAGTGCGGACAGGGGTTCCCAGTACTTC. Its protein is CASSADRGSQYF. Looking up the rest from reference TRBV2 and TRBJ2-5 gives the full variable domain: EPEVTQTPSHQVTQMGQEVILRCVPISNHLYFYWYRQILGQKVEFLVSFYNNEISEKSEIFDDQFSVERPDGSNFTLKIRSTKLEDSAMYFCASSADRGSQYFGPGTRLLVL.

This clonotype was observed a handful of times. The chain combines TRBV7-2 with TRBJ2-6; D ambiguous. CDR1 and CDR2 from the germline V gene are SGHTA and FQGNSA. Trimming cost V 4 bases and J 0 bases, with 4 bases left between them. The CDR3 is 14 residues long. This CDR3 is CASSSHSGANVLTF. Here the CDR3 DNA reads TGTGCCAGCAGCTCTCACTCTGGGGCCAACGTCCTGACTTTC. The whole variable domain, remainder taken from reference TRBV7-2 and TRBJ2-6, is GAGVSQSPSNKVTEKGKDVELRCDPISGHTALYWYRQSLGQGLEFLIYFQGNSAPDKSGLPSDRFSAERTGGSVSTLTIQRTQQEDSAVYLCASSSHSGANVLTFGAGSRLTVL.

V is TRBV27 and J is TRBJ2-7; TRBD2 agrees at 7 bases. CDR1 MNHEY and CDR2 SMNVEV come from the germline V gene (reference sequence). The CDR3 sequence is 14 residues long. V trimming: 6 bases; J trimming: 2 bases; junction bases outside the gene matches: 7. The chain's CDR3 is CASSSVAGTYEQYF. The CDR3 DNA sequence: TGTGCCAGCAGCTCAGTAGCGGGTACCTACGAGCAGTACTTC.

The table lists this clonotype with a few counts. The rearrangement uses TRBV9 and TRBJ2-5, with 8 positions matching TRBD1. V trimming: 4 bases; J trimming: 5 bases; junction bases outside the gene matches: 16. This CDR3 is built from 17 residues. Looked up from germline, CDR1 is SGDLS and CDR2 is YYNGEE. In DNA form, the CDR3 reads TGTGCCAGCAGCTTACCCGGACAGGGTGGGGATCTGGAGACCCAGTACTTC. Translation gives CASSLPGQGGDLETQYF.

This clonotype has a count of ten or more. This chain uses TRBV12-3 or TRBV12-4 with TRBJ1-1, with D hard to call. The CDR3 contains 13 residues. The V gene lost 5 bases and the J gene lost 5 bases, with 12 bases spanning the gap. CDR3 bases: TGTGCCAGCAGTCCGACACTTCGGACTGAAGCTTTCTTT. Its protein is CASSPTLRTEAFF.

This clonotype has a handful of counts. This chain connects TRBV6-6 to TRBJ2-1; the D gene is possibly TRBD1 (5 bases). The germline V gene has CDR1 MNHNY and CDR2 SVGAGI (reference sequence). The CDR3 runs 12 residues. Trimming pared 5 bases from V and 6 bases from J, leaving 8 bases between. In DNA, the CDR3 is TGTGCCAGCAGTCCCCAGGGCAATGAGCAGTTCTTC. Amino acids: CASSPQGNEQFF.

The J gene is TRBJ2-5, the V gene TRBV7-2; 11 bases are a match to TRBD2. The trim removed 5 bases at V and 2 bases at J, leaving 4 bases unmatched. This CDR3 spans 15 amino acids. The V gene's germline CDR1 is SGHTA and CDR2 FQGNSA. CDR3 sequence reads: CASSATSGGQETQYF. The DNA of the CDR3 is TGTGCCAGCAGCGCAACTAGCGGGGGACAAGAGACCCAGTACTTC.

This clonotype was found many times. The CDR3 sequence: CASIPTVGDFDEQFF. CDR3 DNA: TGCGCCAGCATCCCGACAGTGGGGGATTTCGATGAGCAGTTCTTC. J is TRBJ2-1 and V is TRBV5-1; D is possibly TRBD1 or TRBD2 (5 bases each). Per germline, CDR1 SGHRS and CDR2 YFSETQ. V was pared by 6 bases and J by 8 bases, with 21 bases between. This CDR3 spans 15 amino acids.

This clonotype was picked up a small number of times. This chain's CDR3 is CASKLVWDTGELFF. CDR3 DNA sequence: TGTGCCAGCAAACTAGTCTGGGACACCGGGGAGCTGTTTTTT. This chain links TRBV6-2 or TRBV6-3 with TRBJ2-2, with D possibly TRBD2 on 5 matching bases. Trimming removed 7 bases at V and 3 bases at J, with 12 bases between. Germline loops: CDR1 MNHEY, CDR2 SVGEGT. This CDR3 comprises 14 residues.

This clonotype showed up just a few times. CDR3 bases: TGCAGTGCTAGAGATCCCCGGCACACAGATACGCAGTATTTT. Its protein product is CSARDPRHTDTQYF. This rearrangement joins TRBV20-1 to TRBJ2-3; D uncertain. Germline-derived CDR1 and CDR2 are DFQATT and SNEGSKA (reference sequence). The V and J ends lost 0 bases and 2 bases respectively, with 9 bases between them. The CDR3 is 14 residues long.

This clonotype was detected only a few times. The genes are TRBV12-3 or TRBV12-4 and TRBJ2-1; TRBD2 aligns across 10 bases. Unmatched junction bases numbered 12, after V lost 6 bases and J lost 7 bases. This CDR3 contains 16 residues. The CDR3 nucleotides read TGTGCCAGCAGGCTATCACCGGGACTAGCGACGAATGAGCAGTTCTTC. Translation: CASRLSPGLATNEQFF.

This clonotype was seen many times. The gene calls are TRBV5-1 and TRBJ2-5; a weak D match, TRBD1 (6 bases). Trimming removed 0 bases from V and 1 base from J, with 10 bases in between. CDR1 and CDR2 from the germline V gene are SGHRS and YFSETQ. The CDR3 consists of 15 residues. CDR3 in DNA: TGCGCCAGCAGCTTGGGAGGGGGTCTCCAAGAGACCCAGTACTTC. This codes for CASSLGGGLQETQYF.

The chain couples TRBV7-2 to TRBJ2-1; TRBD2 matches at 9 bases. The CDR3 consists of 15 residues. Losses at the gene ends were 1 base for V and 4 bases for J; bases not matched to a gene: 2. Germline CDR1 reads SGHTA; CDR2 reads FQGNSA. This CDR3 is CASSLVAGGYNEQFF. In DNA, the CDR3 is TGTGCCAGCAGCTTAGTCGCGGGGGGGTACAATGAGCAGTTCTTC.

V and J are TRBV6-5 and TRBJ2-2; unclear D gene. The CDR3 has 13 residues. Germline-derived CDR1 and CDR2 are MNHEY and SVGAGI. Trimming removed 5 bases from V and 7 bases from J, with 11 bases in between. The CDR3 loop reads CASSRPTIGELFF. In DNA form, the CDR3 reads TGTGCCAGCAGTCGCCCGACCATCGGGGAGCTGTTTTTT.

Only a few counts were recorded for this clonotype. The genes are TRBV20-1 and TRBJ2-7; tentatively, D is TRBD1 (6 bases). Trimming took off 5 bases at V and 2 bases at J, with 13 bases between the two ends. CDR3 length: 13 amino acids. In germline, CDR1 is DFQATT, CDR2 SNEGSKA (reference sequence). CDR3 amino acids: CSAARDTTYEQYF. The CDR3 DNA follows: TGCAGTGCTGCCCGGGACACAACCTACGAGCAGTACTTC.

This clonotype showed up many times. The chain recombines TRBV12-3 or TRBV12-4 with TRBJ2-7, with D perhaps matching TRBD1 (6 bases). This CDR3 contains 16 residues. The ends were cut back, 7 bases at V and 4 bases at J, with 23 bases in the middle. The CDR3, as DNA: TGTGCCAGCATCTCTCCAGTCCAGGGGTCAAAATACGAGCAGTACTTC. Translated, it gives CASISPVQGSKYEQYF.

This clonotype was detected many times. V is TRBV5-1 and J is TRBJ2-1; D tentatively reads TRBD1 or TRBD2 (6 bases each). CDR3 length: 16 amino acids. V was cut by 4 bases and J by 4 bases, with 18 bases left in between. Germline V gene sequence: CDR1 SGHRS, CDR2 YFSETQ. The DNA of the CDR3 is TGCGCCAGCAGCCCGAGGGGGGACTCAGGGTACAATGAGCAGTTCTTC. Protein sequence: CASSPRGDSGYNEQFF.

The genes are TRBV6-6 and TRBJ2-5, with D perhaps TRBD2 (5 bases). V was shortened by 5 bases and J by 5 bases, with 15 bases between the two germline ends. Per the germline V gene, CDR1 is MNHNY and CDR2 is SVGAGI (reference sequence). This CDR3 contains 14 residues. This CDR3 is CASSPREGQETQYF. Written as DNA, the CDR3 is TGTGCCAGCAGTCCGCGTGAGGGCCAGGAGACCCAGTACTTC.

This clonotype appeared a few times. V gene TRBV5-1 combines with J gene TRBJ2-5, with 10 bases that match TRBD2. The length of the CDR3 is 15 residues. V was clipped by 4 bases and J by 2 bases; unmatched bases: 5. Germline V gives CDR1 SGHRS, CDR2 YFSETQ. In DNA form, the CDR3 reads TGCGCCAGCAGCCTAGCGGGGGAACTACAAGAGACCCAGTACTTC. Encoded protein: CASSLAGELQETQYF. The whole variable domain, filled in from reference TRBV5-1 and TRBJ2-5, reads KAGVTQTPRYLIKTRGQQVTLSCSPISGHRSVSWYQQTPGQGLQFLFEYFSETQRNKGNFPGRFSGRQFSNSRSEMNVSTLELGDSALYLCASSLAGELQETQYFGPGTRLLVL.

This clonotype was seen a handful of times. J is TRBJ2-1 and V is TRBV4-3; 7 positions match TRBD1. Germline trimming cut 0 bases from V and 2 bases from J; bases unmatched to any gene: 1. This CDR3 is built from 15 residues. Germline CDR1 LGHNA, CDR2 YSLEER. The CDR3 loop reads CASSQEGGAYNEQFF. In DNA, the CDR3 is TGCGCCAGCAGCCAAGAAGGGGGCGCCTACAATGAGCAGTTCTTC.

The gene calls are TRBV7-6 and TRBJ2-7; D is undetermined. The CDR3 contains 15 residues. The germline V gene encodes CDR1 SGHVS and CDR2 FNYEAQ. Trimming took off 1 base at V and 3 bases at J, with 13 bases between the two ends. CDR3 region: CASSLGVDSFYEQYF. The DNA for the CDR3 is TGTGCCAGCAGCTTAGGGGTAGACTCCTTCTACGAGCAGTACTTC. Combining the CDR3 with reference TRBV7-6 and TRBJ2-7 gives the whole variable domain GAGVSQSPRYKVTKRGQDVALRCDPISGHVSLYWYRQALGQGPEFLTYFNYEAQQDKSGLPNDRFSAERPEGSISTLTIQRTEQRDSAMYRCASSLGVDSFYEQYFGPGTRLTVT.

The rearrangement joins TRBV5-5 to TRBJ2-5; 10 bases map to TRBD1. Looked up from germline, CDR1 is SGHKS and CDR2 is YYEKEE (reference sequence). With V trimmed by 4 bases and J by 3 bases, 6 bases remained unmatched. The CDR3 has 15 amino acids. The CDR3 sequence is CASSRQGAGEETQYF. CDR3 nucleotides: TGTGCCAGCAGCCGACAGGGGGCGGGCGAAGAGACCCAGTACTTC.

The rearrangement joins TRBV5-1 to TRBJ2-7; D remains ambiguous. The V and J ends lost 0 bases and 0 bases respectively, with 7 bases between them. The germline CDR1 and CDR2 sequences are SGHRS and YFSETQ. The CDR3 is 14 amino acids. For the CDR3, the DNA is TGCGCCAGCAGCTTGGTGTCCAACTCCTACGAGCAGTACTTC. Translating it yields CASSLVSNSYEQYF.

The CDR3 sequence: CASSLAGSSGNTIYF. The CDR3 DNA reads TGTGCCAGCAGCTTGGCAGGAAGCTCTGGAAACACCATATATTTT. The chain uses TRBV7-9 and TRBJ1-3, with unresolved D. Between the trimmed V and J ends, which lost 3 bases and 0 bases, there was a span of 9 bases. Germline CDR1 is SEHNR and CDR2 is FQNEAQ (reference sequence). The CDR3 runs 15 residues.

This chain connects TRBV20-1 to TRBJ2-5, with 9 bases matching TRBD1. The CDR3 runs to 13 residues. The trim removed 5 bases at V and 4 bases at J, leaving 5 bases unmatched. CDR1 DFQATT and CDR2 SNEGSKA come from the germline V gene (reference sequence). CDR3 residues: CSAWDRVRETQYF. Written as DNA, the CDR3 is TGCAGTGCTTGGGACAGGGTCCGAGAGACCCAGTACTTC.

This clonotype was seen a few times. CDR3 in DNA: TGTGCCAGCAGCTTAGCGGGTGGGGGGCCAGCCTCACCCCTCCACTTT. Protein: CASSLAGGGPASPLHF. The chain combines TRBV7-2 with TRBJ1-6, with TRBD1 as a possible D gene (6 bases). Per germline, CDR1 SGHTA and CDR2 FQGNSA. The CDR3 loop spans 16 amino acids. The germline V and J ends were trimmed by 0 bases and 10 bases, with 16 bases remaining between them.

This clonotype was detected once. The V call is TRBV7-2, the J call TRBJ1-2; 8 nucleotides align to TRBD1. Germline loops: CDR1 SGHTA, CDR2 FQGNSA. The CDR3 has 15 residues. V dropped 5 bases and J dropped 9; count of bases not matched to a gene: 14. The CDR3 region is CASSLNTGTGGSYTF. The CDR3 coding sequence is TGTGCCAGCAGCCTAAATACCGGGACAGGTGGAAGCTACACCTTC.

Judged by abundance, this clonotype is medium-sized (0.01 to 0.1%). This chain uses TRBV5-1 with TRBJ2-3; possibly TRBD2 for D (6 bases). The CDR3 runs to 16 residues. Trimming left V 0 bases short and J 1 base short, with 12 bases between. Germline V gene sequence: CDR1 SGHRS, CDR2 YFSETQ. The CDR3 nucleotides are TGCGCCAGCAGCTTGGCCCTGGGCGGGGGCACAGATACGCAGTATTTT. This codes for CASSLALGGGTDTQYF. The complete variable domain, with remaining parts taken from reference TRBV5-1 and TRBJ2-3, reads KAGVTQTPRYLIKTRGQQVTLSCSPISGHRSVSWYQQTPGQGLQFLFEYFSETQRNKGNFPGRFSGRQFSNSRSEMNVSTLELGDSALYLCASSLALGGGTDTQYFGPGTRLTVL.